The 17 T cell receptor beta chains given below trace back to one sample, sequenced in a study of T-cell memory formation after mild COVID-19. TCRdb re-derived calls from the 5' RACE reads in MiXCR, one entry per CDR3 protein. The sample carries fewer than 350,000 distinct CDR3 sequences, 8% to 10% recorded once. The sequencing input was PBMCs or a T cell subset sorted from them (not recorded which). The receptors shown here come from a man younger than 30 who had mild COVID-19 (a few samples of this study predate the infection). Cell type and time point are not known.

The chain recombines TRBV5-6 with TRBJ2-7, with 9 bases identical to TRBD1. Trimming cost V 4 bases and J 5 bases; bases outside gene matches: 7. In germline, CDR1 is SGHDT, CDR2 YYEEEE. The CDR3 consists of 14 residues. CDR3 sequence reads: CASSPGTGRHEQYF. The CDR3 region has the DNA TGTGCCAGCAGCCCGGGGACAGGGCGCCACGAGCAGTACTTC.

This clonotype was seen a few times. The rearrangement joins TRBV6-1 to TRBJ2-1, with D uncertain. The V end was cut by 3 bases, the J end by 0 bases, with 6 bases between. The CDR3 is 14 amino acids. From germline, CDR1 is MNHNS and CDR2 SASEGT. The CDR3 protein is CASSDWSSYNEQFF. The CDR3 DNA reads as TGTGCCAGCAGTGATTGGAGCTCCTACAATGAGCAGTTCTTC.

J is TRBJ2-5 and V is TRBV7-6; D is unresolved. V was cut by 2 bases and J by 5 bases, with 21 bases left in between. The CDR3 covers 17 residues. Germline lookup yields CDR1 SGHVS and CDR2 FNYEAQ. CDR3 region: CASSLRTRGGVGETQYF. CDR3 sequence (DNA): TGTGCCAGCAGCTTACGGACGCGTGGTGGAGTTGGTGAGACCCAGTACTTC. The complete variable domain, with remaining parts taken from reference TRBV7-6 and TRBJ2-5, reads GAGVSQSPRYKVTKRGQDVALRCDPISGHVSLYWYRQALGQGPEFLTYFNYEAQQDKSGLPNDRFSAERPEGSISTLTIQRTEQRDSAMYRCASSLRTRGGVGETQYFGPGTRLLVL.

The CDR3 sequence is CASSTGDSYNEQFF. The CDR3 bases are TGCGCCAGCAGTACAGGGGACTCATACAATGAGCAGTTCTTC. The chain combines TRBV10-2 with TRBJ2-1, with D perhaps matching TRBD1 (7 bases). Trimming left V 5 bases short and J 4 bases short, with 12 bases between. The CDR3 consists of 14 residues. Germline CDR1 is WSHSY and CDR2 is SAAADI.

This clonotype is a singleton in its sample. The V gene is TRBV12-3 or TRBV12-4, the J gene TRBJ2-2; the D gene is possibly TRBD2 (6 bases). CDR3 length equals 15 residues. Trimming took 7 bases from V and 3 from J, leaving 15 bases between them. The DNA for the CDR3 is TGTGCCAGCACCCTTAGTGGGGGGTACACCGGGGAGCTGTTTTTT. Its translation: CASTLSGGYTGELFF.

This clonotype appeared many times. The chain couples TRBV9 to TRBJ2-3, with 7 bases aligning to TRBD2. The CDR3 consists of 14 residues. V lost 4 bases, J lost 1 base, and 3 bases stayed unmatched. CDR1 is SGDLS and CDR2 is YYNGEE in the germline V gene. The CDR3 nucleotides read TGTGCCAGCAGCCACAGCGGGGGCACAGATACGCAGTATTTT. Its protein is CASSHSGGTDTQYF.

In this sample, this clonotype turned up many times. The chain has TRBV6-5 and TRBJ2-7; D is unresolved. The CDR3 is made up of 14 amino acids. Looked up from germline, CDR1 is MNHEY and CDR2 is SVGAGI. V was clipped by 0 bases and J by 1 base, with 7 bases between them. CDR3 protein: CASSYSDGSYEQYF. The CDR3 nucleotides are TGTGCCAGCAGTTACTCGGACGGATCCTACGAGCAGTACTTC.

CDR3 region: CASSGLNQPQHF. The CDR3 DNA is TGTGCCAGCAGTGGGCTCAATCAGCCCCAGCATTTT. J is TRBJ1-5 and V is TRBV6-1; no firm D call. Looked up from germline, CDR1 is MNHNS and CDR2 is SASEGT. The length of the CDR3 is 12 residues. The V end lost 4 bases, the J end lost 3 bases, and 4 bases lay between the germline ends.

This clonotype has at least ten counts. V is TRBV24-1 and J is TRBJ1-1, with a possible D match to TRBD1 (5 bases). The germline CDR1 and CDR2 sequences are KGHDR and SFDVKD. The length of the CDR3 is 13 residues. V was trimmed by 5 bases and J by 3 bases, leaving 9 bases between them. CDR3 sequence (DNA): TGTGCCACCAGTGGTGGCAGGGACACTGAAGCTTTCTTT. The encoded protein is CATSGGRDTEAFF.

The chain links TRBV27 to TRBJ1-1; D unresolved. The CDR3 covers 15 residues. Trimming stripped 4 bases from V and 6 bases from J, with 18 bases between. Germline values: CDR1 MNHEY, CDR2 SMNVEV (reference sequence). The DNA for the CDR3 is TGTGCCAGCAGTTCGTCGGGTCTGGTTGACGCTGAAGCTTTCTTT. Its protein product is CASSSSGLVDAEAFF.

The chain's CDR3 is CASSQSDSIYEQYF. CDR3 DNA: TGCGCCAGCAGCCAATCGGACTCTATCTACGAGCAGTACTTC. The chain joins TRBV4-1 to TRBJ2-7, with D tentatively TRBD2 (5 bases). This CDR3 is built from 14 residues. Trimming removed 2 bases at V and 3 bases at J, with 11 bases between. The germline CDR1 and CDR2 sequences are MGHRA and YSYEKL.

This clonotype came up a few times. This rearrangement joins TRBV12-5 to TRBJ2-5; 7 bases align to TRBD1. Germline trimming cut 1 base from V and 2 bases from J; bases unmatched to any gene: 1. The CDR3 is made up of 14 amino acids. CDR1 is LGHNT, CDR2 FRNRAP, per germline. The CDR3 protein is CASGLGDRQETQYF. As DNA, the CDR3 is TGTGCTAGTGGTTTGGGGGACAGACAAGAGACCCAGTACTTC.

The chain employs TRBV15 and TRBJ2-3; D uncertain. Germline assignment: CDR1 LNHNV and CDR2 YYDKDF (reference sequence). The V and J ends lost 1 base and 7 bases respectively, with 6 bases between them. The CDR3 totals 12 residues. The CDR3 here is CATSRVGNTQYF. The CDR3 nucleotides read TGTGCCACCAGCAGAGTAGGGAATACGCAGTATTTT.

The CDR3 region is CAISDGQETQYF. The CDR3 nucleotides are TGTGCCATCAGTGACGGCCAAGAGACCCAGTACTTC. The V gene is TRBV10-3, the J gene TRBJ2-5, with D hard to call. This CDR3 is 12 amino acids long. Trimming removed 3 bases from V and 1 base from J, with 3 bases in between. Germline CDR1 ENHRY, CDR2 SYGVKD.

This clonotype was observed a handful of times. This chain links TRBV4-1 with TRBJ2-1; D remains ambiguous. Trimming took 1 base from V and 10 from J, leaving 17 bases between them. Per germline, CDR1 MGHRA and CDR2 YSYEKL. The CDR3 extends over 15 amino acids. CDR3: CASSQVGTARKEQFF. In DNA form, the CDR3 reads TGCGCCAGCAGCCAAGTCGGTACAGCTAGAAAGGAGCAGTTCTTC.

This rearrangement joins TRBV7-9 to TRBJ2-5, with D perhaps matching TRBD2 (6 bases). Trimming stripped 5 bases from V and 5 bases from J, with 18 bases between. Germline lookup yields CDR1 SEHNR and CDR2 FQNEAQ (reference sequence). The CDR3 has 15 amino acids. The chain's CDR3 is CASSRGTTPEETQYF. The CDR3 coding sequence is TGTGCCAGCAGCCGCGGGACGACCCCGGAGGAGACCCAGTACTTC.

The J gene is TRBJ1-2, the V gene TRBV28, with D possibly being TRBD1 (5 bases). This CDR3 spans 13 amino acids. V lost 8 bases to trimming and J lost 8 bases, with 18 bases between them. CDR1 is MDHEN and CDR2 is SYDVKM in the germline V gene. DNA of the CDR3: TGTGCCAGCCTTTTCCTACCGGGGGGAGGCTACACCTTC. This gives the protein CASLFLPGGGYTF.